A single T cell receptor beta chain is shown here with its context. The data belong to a study of blood T cell repertoires in COVID-19. About the study: Italy, Spain and the United States were the sources of the convalescent and acute COVID-19 samples.

Measured with immunoSEQ multiplex PCR; TCRdb has only the in-frame clones, and not every one. Here the sample spans about 130,000 clones, approximately 82% being singletons. Trimming left V 0 bases short and J 6 bases short, with 9 bases between. The CDR3 has 14 amino acids. Germline CDR1 is SGDLS and CDR2 is YYNGEE. This clonotype was sampled from a man aged 35 to 55 with active or convalescent COVID-19. The sample consisted of peripheral blood. J is TRBJ2-2 and V is TRBV9; the D gene is possibly TRBD2 (5 bases). The CDR3 DNA reads TGTGCCAGCAGCGTAGGGGCTAGCTCCGGGGAGCTGTTTTTT. Protein sequence: CASSVGASSGELFF.